The 21 T cell receptor beta chains reported below all come from one sample, sequenced in a study of cytomegalovirus exposure and HLA in healthy donors. PCR employed 60 Vbeta and 13 Jbeta primers. The method was immunoSEQ multiplex PCR; TCRdb's version includes in-frame clones alone and lacks a portion of them. The sample has 110,000 to 150,000 clones, 82% seen once. Material for sequencing was PBMCs. These receptors were collected from a woman aged 55-70 years in good health and CMV-seropositive.

The chain combines TRBV29-1 with TRBJ2-2; 7 bases are shared with TRBD2. The CDR3 loop spans 14 amino acids. Germline V gives CDR1 SQVTM, CDR2 ANQGSEA. Trimming removed 7 bases from V and 7 bases from J; junction bases left unmatched: 12. CDR3 DNA sequence: TGCAGCGGGAACGGGGGAGGGCTGGGCGGGGAGCTGTTTTTT. This gives the protein CSGNGGGLGGELFF.

The V call is TRBV28, the J call TRBJ2-7; 7 bases align to TRBD1. The junction had 6 bases not matched to a gene; V was cut back by 4 bases and J by 6 bases. The CDR3 is 13 amino acids. The germline V gene encodes CDR1 MDHEN and CDR2 SYDVKM. The CDR3 region has the DNA TGTGCCAGCAGTTCCCCAGACAGGGCCGAGCAGTACTTC. Its translation is CASSSPDRAEQYF.

CDR3: CASSPIARRLAGVGTQYF. The CDR3 DNA is TGTGCCAGCAGCCCCATCGCCAGGAGACTAGCGGGAGTCGGGACCCAGTACTTC. This chain links TRBV7-2 with TRBJ2-5; 12 nucleotides agree with TRBD2. CDR1 is SGHTA and CDR2 is FQGNSA in the germline V gene. After removal of 5 bases from V and 7 bases from J, the junction contained 17 bases not matched to a gene. This CDR3 contains 18 residues.

This chain links TRBV27 with TRBJ2-7; the D gene is possibly TRBD1 (6 bases). V was trimmed by 7 bases and J by 3 bases, leaving 10 bases between them. CDR1 and CDR2 from the germline V gene are MNHEY and SMNVEV (reference sequence). The CDR3 runs to 12 residues. CDR3 in DNA: TGTGCCAGCAACAGGGAATTCTACGAGCAGTACTTC. As protein: CASNREFYEQYF.

This chain links TRBV5-1 with TRBJ2-7, with D possibly matching TRBD1 (6 bases). V shed 1 base and J shed 5 bases, with 10 bases lying between them. Germline V gives CDR1 SGHRS, CDR2 YFSETQ. This CDR3 spans 13 amino acids. The CDR3 is CASSLMAGDEQYF. CDR3 nucleotide sequence: TGCGCCAGCAGCTTGATGGCAGGGGACGAGCAGTACTTC.

The V call is TRBV2, the J call TRBJ2-1; 12 bases map to TRBD2. The V and J ends lost 3 bases and 7 bases, in that order; junction bases with no gene match: 7. The CDR3 extends over 16 amino acids. Germline V gene sequence: CDR1 SNHLY, CDR2 FYNNEI. The CDR3 loop is CASSEGGLAGRNEQFF. The CDR3 DNA reads as TGTGCCAGCAGTGAGGGGGGACTAGCGGGTAGAAATGAGCAGTTCTTC.

The chain recombines TRBV11-2 with TRBJ2-2; a weak D match, TRBD2 (5 bases). Germline lookup yields CDR1 SGHAT and CDR2 FQNNGV. This CDR3 has 16 amino acids. V lost 6 bases and J 6 bases, leaving 20 bases between the germline ends. The CDR3 is CASSFLVGAVAGELFF. Written as DNA, the CDR3 is TGTGCCAGCAGTTTCCTAGTGGGAGCGGTTGCCGGGGAGCTGTTTTTT.

The sample holds a few counts of this clone. This rearrangement joins TRBV28 to TRBJ2-4; D is unclear. The V gene's germline CDR1 is MDHEN and CDR2 SYDVKM. The CDR3 is made up of 14 amino acids. The V gene lost 2 bases and the J gene lost 1 base, with 6 bases spanning the gap. CDR3 in amino acids: CASSLEWAKNIQYF. For the CDR3, the DNA is TGTGCCAGCAGTTTAGAGTGGGCCAAAAACATTCAGTACTTC.

Remarks on this clone: Germline and junction disagree at one end, which may indicate a read error. The chain uses TRBV6-6 and TRBJ2-1, with TRBD2 identical over 7 bases. Looked up from germline, CDR1 is MNHNY and CDR2 is SVGAGI (reference sequence). The CDR3 totals 14 residues. The CDR3 DNA reads as TGTGCCAGCAGTTACCAAGGGACTAACAATGAGCGGTTCTTC. As protein: CASSYQGTNNERFF.

The chain employs TRBV19 and TRBJ1-5; D remains ambiguous. There are 13 residues in the CDR3. Looked up from germline, CDR1 is LNHDA and CDR2 is SQIVND (reference sequence). V dropped 3 bases and J dropped 4 bases, with 7 bases sitting between them. The CDR3 region has the DNA TGTGCCAGTAGTATGTCCGGTAATCAGCCCCAGCATTTT. Amino acids: CASSMSGNQPQHF.

This clone occurred a few times. V gene TRBV5-1 combines with J gene TRBJ2-5, with 10 bases aligning to TRBD2. CDR1 is SGHRS and CDR2 is YFSETQ in the germline V gene. Germline trimming cut 1 base from V and 3 bases from J; bases unmatched to any gene: 3. The CDR3 contains 15 residues. The CDR3 region has the DNA TGCGCCAGCAGCTTGCTTGGACTAGCGGAAGAGACCCAGTACTTC. It specifies CASSLLGLAEETQYF.

The chain couples TRBV29-1 to TRBJ2-2; D not resolved. Trimming shortened V by 1 base and J by 0 bases, and 6 bases separated the two germline ends. Germline V gene lookup returns CDR1 SQVTM and CDR2 ANQGSEA. The CDR3 runs 14 residues. The CDR3 DNA follows: TGCAGCGTTGAAGTTGGAGCGAACACCGGGGAGCTGTTTTTT. It codes for CSVEVGANTGELFF.

V gene TRBV7-9 combines with J gene TRBJ1-4, with TRBD1 matching over 10 bases. The J segment lost 7 bases and the V segment lost 4 bases, leaving 3 bases of the junction unmatched. Germline CDR1 SEHNR, CDR2 FQNEAQ (reference sequence). The CDR3 contains 14 residues. CDR3 residues: CASSSWDRGEKLFF. CDR3 DNA sequence: TGTGCCAGCAGCTCATGGGACAGGGGTGAAAAACTGTTTTTT.

This clone was seen only a few times. The chain is built from TRBV7-9 and TRBJ1-4; D not certain. V was clipped by 2 bases and J by 7 bases, with 11 bases between them. Germline loops: CDR1 SEHNR, CDR2 FQNEAQ (reference sequence). There are 14 residues in the CDR3. Here the CDR3 reads CASSLKSSGEKLFF. CDR3 DNA sequence: TGTGCCAGCAGCTTAAAGTCAAGCGGTGAAAAACTGTTTTTT.

This chain uses TRBV29-1 with TRBJ2-7, with D perhaps TRBD2 (6 bases). Germline values: CDR1 SQVTM, CDR2 ANQGSEA. The CDR3 sequence is 13 residues long. The CDR3 reads CRHLERRDHEQYF. CDR3 sequence (DNA): TGCAGGCACCTTGAGCGGAGGGACCACGAGCAGTACTTC.

The V call is TRBV18, the J call TRBJ2-3; D is possibly TRBD1 (5 bases). V shed 3 bases and J shed 0 bases, with 10 bases lying between them. This CDR3 has 15 residues. In germline, CDR1 is KGHSH, CDR2 LQKENI. The DNA of the CDR3 is TGTGCCAGCTCACCTGACGGACAAAGCACAGATACGCAGTATTTT. Its protein product is CASSPDGQSTDTQYF.

The chain recombines TRBV28 with TRBJ2-7; TRBD2 aligns across 8 bases. The CDR3 has 16 residues. The V segment lost 4 bases and the J segment 0 bases; nucleotides outside the gene matches: 8. Germline CDR1 and CDR2: MDHEN and SYDVKM. The CDR3 is CASSSPGGVSSYEQYF. CDR3 DNA sequence: TGTGCCAGCAGTTCCCCCGGGGGGGTTAGCTCCTACGAGCAGTACTTC.

The chain joins TRBV6-5 to TRBJ1-2, with 10 bases matching TRBD1. The germline CDR1 and CDR2 sequences are MNHEY and SVGAGI. The CDR3 extends over 15 amino acids. Germline trimming cut 0 bases from V and 4 bases from J; bases unmatched to any gene: 2. The CDR3 here is CASSYSTGGGYGYTF. The CDR3 bases are TGTGCCAGCAGTTACTCGACAGGGGGCGGCTATGGCTACACCTTC.

The CDR3 DNA is TGTGCCAGCAGTTTAGGAGGGACCCCCTACAATGAGCAGTTCTTC. This gives the protein CASSLGGTPYNEQFF. This chain links TRBV28 with TRBJ2-1, with a weak D call TRBD2 (6 bases). The CDR3 runs to 15 residues. Trimming left V 2 bases short and J 2 bases short, with 10 bases between. Germline CDR1 is MDHEN and CDR2 is SYDVKM.

J is TRBJ2-3 and V is TRBV7-2; 7 nucleotides line up with TRBD2. Trimming removed 6 bases from V and 0 bases from J; junction bases left unmatched: 6. Looked up from germline, CDR1 is SGHTA and CDR2 is FQGNSA. The CDR3 extends over 15 amino acids. The CDR3 spells CASSTASGSTDTQYF. Written as DNA, the CDR3 is TGTGCCAGCAGTACGGCTAGCGGTAGCACAGATACGCAGTATTTT.

In this sample, this clone turned up a few times. The chain has TRBV7-9 and TRBJ1-1; D unclear. The CDR3 has 12 residues. V dropped 5 bases and J dropped 2 bases, with 6 bases sitting between them. From germline, CDR1 is SEHNR and CDR2 FQNEAQ (reference sequence). DNA for the CDR3: TGTGCCAGCAGCCCCTCCAACACTGAAGCTTTCTTT. Protein product: CASSPSNTEAFF.